A single sample gave rise to the 6 T cell receptor beta chains below, sequenced in a study of vaccination effects on CD4 cells after COVID-19. Using immunoSEQ multiplex PCR, the repertoire was profiled, and TCRdb retains in-frame clones only, with some absent. The table has about 47,000 clones, about 70% seen once. These receptors are not linked to any known antigen. The culture ran for roughly 10 days before CD4+ T cells were isolated. Two-dose vaccination with either BNT162b2 or mRNA-1273 was given to the participants. The source was CD4+ T cells from PBMCs cultured without peptide, collected after COVID-19 vaccination. These receptors all stem from a human donor who received a COVID-19 vaccine.

The chain has TRBV19 and TRBJ2-2; 7 nucleotides match TRBD1. CDR3 length: 14 amino acids. J was trimmed by 6 bases and V by 4 bases; bases with no gene match: 5. Germline V gene sequence: CDR1 LNHDA, CDR2 SQIVND (reference sequence). The chain's CDR3 is CASSTDRAPGELFF. The CDR3 DNA reads TGTGCCAGTAGTACCGACAGGGCCCCCGGGGAGCTGTTTTTT.

The V and J genes are TRBV6-5 and TRBJ2-7; 8 bases fit TRBD1. Trimming cost V 0 bases and J 4 bases; bases outside gene matches: 5. The CDR3 is 15 residues long. Germline CDR1 reads MNHEY; CDR2 reads SVGAGI. CDR3 sequence reads: CASSYSGTGNYEQYF. CDR3 bases: TGTGCCAGCAGTTACTCCGGGACAGGAAATTACGAGCAGTACTTC.

This chain uses TRBV10-3 with TRBJ2-1; TRBD1 matches 9 bases. This CDR3 comprises 12 residues. Germline V lookup: CDR1 ENHRY, CDR2 SYGVKD. V lost 10 bases to trimming and J lost 8 bases; unmatched junction nucleotides: 6. CDR3 sequence (DNA): TGTGCCACCGGACAGGGGATGCATGAGCAGTTCTTC. It translates to CATGQGMHEQFF.

The genes are TRBV7-9 and TRBJ2-1; 9 bases are shared with TRBD2. J gave up 9 bases and V 3 bases, and 6 bases lay outside the gene matches. Germline-derived CDR1 and CDR2 are SEHNR and FQNEAQ (reference sequence). This CDR3 region has 14 residues. For the CDR3, the DNA is TGTGCCAGCAGCTTTGGCGGGAGGGCGAGTGAGCAGTTCTTC. It translates to CASSFGGRASEQFF.

The V call is TRBV6-5, the J call TRBJ1-5; D is ambiguous. The CDR3 loop spans 14 amino acids. Germline V gene lookup returns CDR1 MNHEY and CDR2 SVGAGI. The V end lost 6 bases, the J end lost 5 bases, and 14 bases lay between the germline ends. The CDR3 nucleotides read TGTGCCAGCAGCTACACAAGGGCTGATCAGCCCCAGCATTTT. Encoded protein: CASSYTRADQPQHF.

The gene calls are TRBV6-5 and TRBJ1-2; no firm D call. CDR1 MNHEY and CDR2 SVGAGI come from the germline V gene. This CDR3 is 14 amino acids long. The ends were cut back, 2 bases at V and 3 bases at J, with 10 bases in the middle. The CDR3 nucleotides read TGTGCCAGCAGTTACGGGTCCAGCGACTATGGCTACACCTTC. This encodes CASSYGSSDYGYTF.